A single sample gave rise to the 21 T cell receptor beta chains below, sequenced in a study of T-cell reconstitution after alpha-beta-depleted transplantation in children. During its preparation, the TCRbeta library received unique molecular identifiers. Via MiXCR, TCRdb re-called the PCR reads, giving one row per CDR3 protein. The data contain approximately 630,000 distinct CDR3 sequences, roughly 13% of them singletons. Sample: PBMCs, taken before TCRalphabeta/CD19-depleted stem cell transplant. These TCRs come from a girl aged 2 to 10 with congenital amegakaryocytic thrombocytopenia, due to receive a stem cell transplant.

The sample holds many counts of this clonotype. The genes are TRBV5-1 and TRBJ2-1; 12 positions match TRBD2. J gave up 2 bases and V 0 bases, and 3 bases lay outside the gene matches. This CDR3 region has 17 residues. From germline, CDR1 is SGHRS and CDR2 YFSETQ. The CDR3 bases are TGCGCCAGCAGCTTGGCCCTAGCGGGAGGGACCTACAATGAGCAGTTCTTC. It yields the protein CASSLALAGGTYNEQFF. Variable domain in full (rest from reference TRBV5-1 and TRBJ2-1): KAGVTQTPRYLIKTRGQQVTLSCSPISGHRSVSWYQQTPGQGLQFLFEYFSETQRNKGNFPGRFSGRQFSNSRSEMNVSTLELGDSALYLCASSLALAGGTYNEQFFGPGTRLTVL.

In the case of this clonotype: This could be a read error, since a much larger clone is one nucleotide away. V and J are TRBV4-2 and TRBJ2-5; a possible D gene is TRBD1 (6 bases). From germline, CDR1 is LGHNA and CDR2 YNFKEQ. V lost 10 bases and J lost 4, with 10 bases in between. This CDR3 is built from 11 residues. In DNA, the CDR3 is TGTGCCACCCCACAGGGAGAGACCCAGTACTTC. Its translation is CATPQGETQYF.

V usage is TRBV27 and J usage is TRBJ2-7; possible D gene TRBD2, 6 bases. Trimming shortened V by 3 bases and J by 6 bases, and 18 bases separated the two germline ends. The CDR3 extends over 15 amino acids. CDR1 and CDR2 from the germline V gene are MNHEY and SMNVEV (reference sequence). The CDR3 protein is CASSFGLGPGGEQYF. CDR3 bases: TGTGCCAGCAGTTTCGGGTTGGGTCCCGGGGGCGAGCAGTACTTC.

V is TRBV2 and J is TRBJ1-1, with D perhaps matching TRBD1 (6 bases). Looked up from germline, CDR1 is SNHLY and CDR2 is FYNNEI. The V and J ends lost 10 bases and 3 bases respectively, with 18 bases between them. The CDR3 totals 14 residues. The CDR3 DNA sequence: TGTGCCACCATGATTCCGGGACACTACACTGAAGCTTTCTTT. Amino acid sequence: CATMIPGHYTEAFF.

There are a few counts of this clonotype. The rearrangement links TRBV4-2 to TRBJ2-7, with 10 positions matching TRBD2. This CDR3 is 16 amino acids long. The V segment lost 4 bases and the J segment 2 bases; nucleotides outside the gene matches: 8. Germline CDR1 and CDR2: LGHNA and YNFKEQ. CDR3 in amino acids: CASSLLAGGSPYEQYF. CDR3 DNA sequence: TGTGCCAGCAGCCTTTTAGCGGGAGGAAGCCCCTACGAGCAGTACTTC.

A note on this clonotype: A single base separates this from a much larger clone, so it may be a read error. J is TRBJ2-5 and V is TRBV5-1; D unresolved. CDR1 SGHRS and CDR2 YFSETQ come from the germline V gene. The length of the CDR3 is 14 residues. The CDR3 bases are TGCGCCAACAGCCCGACTGCCACCCAAGAGACCCAGTACTTC. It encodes CANSPTATQETQYF.

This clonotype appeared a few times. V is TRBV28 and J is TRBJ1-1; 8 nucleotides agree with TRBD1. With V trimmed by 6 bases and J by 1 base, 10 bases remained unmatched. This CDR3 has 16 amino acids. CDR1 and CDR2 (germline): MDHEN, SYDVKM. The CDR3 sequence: CASSPLPGQANTEAFF. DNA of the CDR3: TGTGCCAGCAGCCCCCTACCGGGACAGGCGAACACTGAAGCTTTCTTT.

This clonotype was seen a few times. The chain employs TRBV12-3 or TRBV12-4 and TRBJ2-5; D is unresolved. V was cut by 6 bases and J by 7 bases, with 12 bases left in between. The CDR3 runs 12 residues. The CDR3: CASSSPLGTQYF. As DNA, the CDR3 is TGTGCCAGCAGCTCACCTCTTGGGACCCAGTACTTC.

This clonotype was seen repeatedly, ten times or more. CDR3 protein: CASSLPGQGYEQYF. CDR3 DNA sequence: TGCGCCAGCAGCTTACCGGGACAGGGGTACGAGCAGTACTTC. The rearrangement joins TRBV5-1 to TRBJ2-7; 10 nucleotides align to TRBD1. Losses at the gene ends were 2 bases for V and 4 bases for J; bases not matched to a gene: 3. Germline V gene data show CDR1 as SGHRS and CDR2 as YFSETQ. The CDR3 extends over 14 amino acids.

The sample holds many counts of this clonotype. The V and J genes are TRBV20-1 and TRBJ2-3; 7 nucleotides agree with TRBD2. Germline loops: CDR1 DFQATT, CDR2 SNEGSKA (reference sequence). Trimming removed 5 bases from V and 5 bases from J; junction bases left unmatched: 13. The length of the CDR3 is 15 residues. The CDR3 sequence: CSADLVGGHVDTQYF. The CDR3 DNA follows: TGCAGTGCTGATTTGGTGGGAGGGCATGTAGATACGCAGTATTTT.

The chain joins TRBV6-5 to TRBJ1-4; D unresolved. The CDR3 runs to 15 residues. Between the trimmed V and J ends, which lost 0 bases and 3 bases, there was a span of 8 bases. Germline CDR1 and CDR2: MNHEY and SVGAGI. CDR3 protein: CASSYSKRANEKLFF. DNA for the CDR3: TGTGCCAGCAGTTACTCGAAGAGGGCTAATGAAAAACTGTTTTTT.

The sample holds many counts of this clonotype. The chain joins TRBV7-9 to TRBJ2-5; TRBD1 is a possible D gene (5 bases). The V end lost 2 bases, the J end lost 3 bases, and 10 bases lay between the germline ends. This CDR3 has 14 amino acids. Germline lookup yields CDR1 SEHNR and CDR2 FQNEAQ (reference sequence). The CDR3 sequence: CASSLSQGKETQYF. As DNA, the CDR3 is TGTGCCAGCAGCTTATCCCAGGGAAAAGAGACCCAGTACTTC.

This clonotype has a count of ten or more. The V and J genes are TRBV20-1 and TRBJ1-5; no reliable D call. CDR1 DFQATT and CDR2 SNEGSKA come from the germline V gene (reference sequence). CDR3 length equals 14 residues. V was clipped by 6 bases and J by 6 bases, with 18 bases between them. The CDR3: CSALADPRGQPQHF. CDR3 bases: TGCAGTGCCTTAGCGGATCCCAGAGGTCAGCCCCAGCATTTT.

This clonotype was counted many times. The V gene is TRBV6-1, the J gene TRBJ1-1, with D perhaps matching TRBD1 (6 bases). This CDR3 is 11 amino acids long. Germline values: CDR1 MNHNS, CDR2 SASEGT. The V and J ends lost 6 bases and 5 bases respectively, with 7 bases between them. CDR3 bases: TGTGCCAGCAGACAGGGTACTGAAGCTTTCTTT. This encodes CASRQGTEAFF.

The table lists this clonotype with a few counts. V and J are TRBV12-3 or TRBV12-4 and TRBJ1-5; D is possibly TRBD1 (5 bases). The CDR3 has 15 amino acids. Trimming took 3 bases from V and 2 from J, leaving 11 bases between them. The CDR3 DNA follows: TGTGCCAGCAGTTTGCTAGGGGTTGGCAATCAGCCCCAGCATTTT. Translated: CASSLLGVGNQPQHF.

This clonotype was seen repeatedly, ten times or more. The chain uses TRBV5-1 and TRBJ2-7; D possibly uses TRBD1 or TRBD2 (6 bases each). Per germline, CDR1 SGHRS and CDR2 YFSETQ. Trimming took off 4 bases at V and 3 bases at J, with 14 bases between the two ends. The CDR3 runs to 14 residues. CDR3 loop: CASSNWGDNYEQYF. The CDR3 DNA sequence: TGCGCCAGCAGCAACTGGGGGGACAACTACGAGCAGTACTTC.

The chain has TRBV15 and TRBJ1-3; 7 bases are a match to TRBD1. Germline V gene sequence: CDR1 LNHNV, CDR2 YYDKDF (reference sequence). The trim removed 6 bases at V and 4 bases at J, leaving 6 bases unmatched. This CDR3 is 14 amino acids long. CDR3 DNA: TGTGCCACCAGGGGACGGGGACAGGGAAACACCATATATTTT. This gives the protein CATRGRGQGNTIYF.

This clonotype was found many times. CDR3 coding DNA: TGTGCCAGCAGTCCGAATCGCCCGATCCAAGAGACCCAGTACTTC. It specifies CASSPNRPIQETQYF. The chain uses TRBV28 and TRBJ2-5; no reliable D call. Germline-derived CDR1 and CDR2 are MDHEN and SYDVKM. The CDR3 is 15 amino acids. With 5 bases removed from V and 1 base from J, the gap between germline ends came to 14 bases.

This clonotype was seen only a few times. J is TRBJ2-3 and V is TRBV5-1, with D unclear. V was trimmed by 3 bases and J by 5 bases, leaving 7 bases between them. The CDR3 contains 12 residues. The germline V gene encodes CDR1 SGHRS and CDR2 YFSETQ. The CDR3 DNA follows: TGCGCCAGCAGCTACATAGGAGATACGCAGTATTTT. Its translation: CASSYIGDTQYF.

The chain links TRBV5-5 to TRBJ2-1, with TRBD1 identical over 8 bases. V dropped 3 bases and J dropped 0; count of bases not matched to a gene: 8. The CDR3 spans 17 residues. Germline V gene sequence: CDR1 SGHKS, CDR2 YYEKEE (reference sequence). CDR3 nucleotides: TGTGCCAGCAGCTGGGGGTACAGGGGGAGCTCCTACAATGAGCAGTTCTTC. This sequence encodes CASSWGYRGSSYNEQFF. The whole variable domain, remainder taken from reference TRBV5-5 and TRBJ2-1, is DAGVTQSPTHLIKTRGQQVTLRCSPISGHKSVSWYQQVLGQGPQFIFQYYEKEERGRGNFPDRFSARQFPNYSSELNVNALLLGDSALYLCASSWGYRGSSYNEQFFGPGTRLTVL.

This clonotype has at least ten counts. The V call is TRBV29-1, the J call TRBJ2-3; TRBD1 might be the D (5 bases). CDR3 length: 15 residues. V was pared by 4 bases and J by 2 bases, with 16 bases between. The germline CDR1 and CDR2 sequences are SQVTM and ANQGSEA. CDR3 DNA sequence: TGCAGCGTTGGTTTCCCTCAGGGCCCCACAGATACGCAGTATTTT. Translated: CSVGFPQGPTDTQYF.